Here is one T cell receptor beta chain with its context. PCR was performed using 60 Vbeta and 13 Jbeta primers. This table comes from immunoSEQ multiplex PCR, and its TCRdb copy is limited to in-frame clones, with some not included. The repertoire holds 80,000 or so clones, with roughly 63% as singletons. V dropped 3 bases and J dropped 3 bases, with 15 bases sitting between them. CDR3 size: 15 residues. CDR1 SGHRS and CDR2 YFSETQ come from the germline V gene. This record belongs to a study of cytomegalovirus exposure and HLA in healthy donors. The sample consisted of PBMCs. The source of this sequence is a man aged 30 to 39 in good health and CMV-seropositive. The rearrangement joins TRBV5-1 to TRBJ1-1, with D tentatively TRBD1 (5 bases). CDR3 region: CASSYLSGKDTEAFF. CDR3 DNA sequence: TGCGCCAGCAGCTACCTCTCAGGGAAGGACACTGAAGCTTTCTTT.